This T cell receptor (beta chain) originates from a study of T cells generated in artificial thymic organoids. Study-wide results and caveats: Organoid-derived CD8 single positive T cells showed physiological TCR clonotype diversity. Organoid-derived T cells showed no skewed Valpha or Vbeta usage.

The organoids combined MS5 murine stromal cells carrying human DLL1 with human hematopoietic stem and progenitor cells. Organoids were seeded with FACS-purified CD34+CD3- stem and progenitor cells depleted of residual T cells. Sorted CD3+TCRalphabeta+CD8 single positive cells from organoids and thymus were used for RNA. Semi-nested PCR with reverse primers in the TRAC or TRBC constant regions amplified each chain separately. Each CDR3 protein is one row after TCRdb ran MiXCR on the 5' RACE reads. In the table there are about 5,400 distinct CDR3 sequences, less than 30% of which are singletons. This clonotype has only a few counts. Its matching antigen is unknown. In germline, CDR1 is SGDLS, CDR2 YYNGEE. This CDR3 has 13 residues.

The source material was naive CD8+ T cells grown in artificial thymic organoids from cord blood stem and progenitor cells. Sample subset: CD3+TCRalphabeta+CD8SP T cells; for blood, CD45RO-CCR7+ naive CD8+ T cells. This TCR was sampled from a human donor who gave cord blood stem cells for thymic organoid culture, a cardiac surgery patient who gave postnatal thymus, or a blood donor (not recorded which). The rearrangement uses TRBV9 and TRBJ2-3; 9 nucleotides agree with TRBD1. The CDR3 protein is CARGQGCTDTQYF. As DNA, the CDR3 is TGTGCTAGGGGACAGGGATGCACAGATACGCAGTATTTT.